The 22 T cell receptor beta chains below were found in one sample sequenced in a study of a mutant IDH1 vaccine in newly diagnosed glioma. Sequencing used immunoSEQ multiplex PCR; TCRdb keeps in-frame clones, though not all of them. This sample carries about 34,000 clones, approximately 80% of them seen once, and the ten largest clones take about 8.4%. The sample's time point: baseline, week 1 (first vaccination visit). Treatment denoted: pre-vaccination baseline after standard-of-care therapy. The sample was peripheral blood mononuclear cells (PBMCs), taken from a glioma patient treated with radiotherapy, temozolomide or both. Receptors originate from a man in his forties or fifties with glioma. Some clones in this sample may be carry-over from other donors' samples.

This chain joins TRBV18 and TRBJ2-5; 7 nucleotides agree with TRBD1. This CDR3 contains 14 residues. J gave up 5 bases and V 1 base, and 4 bases lay outside the gene matches. The germline V gene has CDR1 KGHSH and CDR2 LQKENI. The CDR3 sequence: CASSPQGARETQYF. The CDR3 DNA follows: TGTGCCAGCTCACCACAGGGGGCGCGGGAGACCCAGTACTTC.

The chain combines TRBV6-5 with TRBJ2-3; D is unclear. CDR3 length equals 12 residues. Between the trimmed V and J ends, which lost 4 bases and 4 bases, there was a span of 6 bases. In germline, CDR1 is MNHEY, CDR2 SVGAGI. The CDR3 DNA reads TGTGCCAGCAGTTCTGGAGCAGATACGCAGTATTTT. Amino acid sequence: CASSSGADTQYF.

V and J are TRBV7-9 and TRBJ2-3; 12 bases are a match to TRBD2. J was trimmed by 6 bases and V by 5 bases; bases with no gene match: 12. The CDR3 runs 17 residues. In germline, CDR1 is SEHNR, CDR2 FQNEAQ (reference sequence). The CDR3 loop is CASSITGTSGLGDTQYF. CDR3 nucleotides: TGTGCCAGCAGCATCACCGGGACTAGCGGGCTCGGGGATACGCAGTATTTT.

The chain couples TRBV5-6 to TRBJ2-7, with D maybe TRBD1 (6 bases). Trimming took off 2 bases at V and 2 bases at J, with 11 bases between the two ends. Germline CDR1 is SGHDT and CDR2 is YYEEEE. The length of the CDR3 is 14 residues. The CDR3: CASSLGGLTYEQYF. As DNA, the CDR3 is TGTGCCAGCAGCTTAGGGGGTCTTACCTACGAGCAGTACTTC.

The chain couples TRBV9 to TRBJ2-7, with 11 bases identical to TRBD1. The J segment lost 6 bases and the V segment lost 4 bases, leaving 6 bases of the junction unmatched. This CDR3 region has 14 residues. Per the germline V gene, CDR1 is SGDLS and CDR2 is YYNGEE. The CDR3 spells CASSSRDRGVEQYF. CDR3 in DNA: TGTGCCAGCAGCTCCCGGGACAGGGGGGTCGAGCAGTACTTC.

The chain employs TRBV5-6 and TRBJ2-2; 8 bases map to TRBD1. The V segment lost 4 bases and the J segment 2 bases; nucleotides outside the gene matches: 4. CDR1 and CDR2 from the germline V gene are SGHDT and YYEEEE. This CDR3 spans 15 amino acids. The CDR3 loop reads CASSPGQGNTGELFF. As DNA, the CDR3 is TGTGCCAGCAGCCCAGGACAGGGAAACACCGGGGAGCTGTTTTTT. Using reference TRBV5-6 and TRBJ2-2 for the parts outside the CDR3, the full variable domain is DAGVTQSPTHLIKTRGQQVTLRCSPKSGHDTVSWYQQALGQGPQFIFQYYEEEERQRGNFPDRFSGHQFPNYSSELNVNALLLGDSALYLCASSPGQGNTGELFFGEGSRLTVL.

This clone has a handful of counts. The V call is TRBV12-5, the J call TRBJ1-1; D not certain. This CDR3 has 14 amino acids. Germline-derived CDR1 and CDR2 are LGHNT and FRNRAP. Trimming pared 4 bases from V and 4 bases from J, leaving 13 bases between. Here the CDR3 DNA reads TGTGCTAGTGGTTCCTTCAACCGGGGCACTGAAGCTTTCTTT. It codes for CASGSFNRGTEAFF. The variable domain in full, with the rest retrieved from reference TRBV12-5 and TRBJ1-1, is DARVTQTPRHKVTEMGQEVTMRCQPILGHNTVFWYRQTMMQGLELLAYFRNRAPLDDSGMPKDRFSAEMPDATLATLKIQPSEPRDSAVYFCASGSFNRGTEAFFGQGTRLTVV.

The chain uses TRBV19 and TRBJ1-1, with D possibly TRBD1 on 5 matching bases. The ends were cut back, 7 bases at V and 2 bases at J, with 14 bases in the middle. Germline V gene lookup returns CDR1 LNHDA and CDR2 SQIVND (reference sequence). The CDR3 contains 14 residues. CDR3 protein: CASKWGRSNTEAFF. The CDR3, as DNA: TGTGCCAGTAAGTGGGGCAGGAGCAACACTGAAGCTTTCTTT.

The chain joins TRBV2 to TRBJ2-5; 7 bases map to TRBD2. V lost 5 bases, J lost 5 bases, and 8 bases stayed unmatched. The CDR3 sequence is 14 residues long. Germline values: CDR1 SNHLY, CDR2 FYNNEI. The CDR3 loop is CASSIRLGGETQYF. In DNA form, the CDR3 reads TGTGCCAGCAGTATAAGATTGGGGGGGGAGACCCAGTACTTC. Full variable domain (outside the CDR3, taken from reference TRBV2 and TRBJ2-5): EPEVTQTPSHQVTQMGQEVILRCVPISNHLYFYWYRQILGQKVEFLVSFYNNEISEKSEIFDDQFSVERPDGSNFTLKIRSTKLEDSAMYFCASSIRLGGETQYFGPGTRLLVL.

This clone turned up a few times. V usage is TRBV10-3 and J usage is TRBJ1-1; a possible D gene is TRBD1 (6 bases). The V end was cut by 6 bases, the J end by 12 bases, with 14 bases between. The CDR3 has 11 residues. The germline V gene encodes CDR1 ENHRY and CDR2 SYGVKD. The DNA of the CDR3 is TGTGCCATCAGCTGGGACACAGGTCCTTTCTTT. It specifies CAISWDTGPFF.

The chain links TRBV2 to TRBJ2-2; D gene ambiguous. V lost 8 bases to trimming and J lost 2 bases, with 12 bases between them. Germline V gene sequence: CDR1 SNHLY, CDR2 FYNNEI. The CDR3 runs to 14 residues. CDR3 nucleotide sequence: TGTGCCAGCTCGGACGGATTCAACACCGGGGAGCTGTTTTTT. Translating gives CASSDGFNTGELFF.

The chain couples TRBV7-6 to TRBJ2-7; D unresolved. CDR3 size: 14 residues. V gave up 1 base and J gave up 2 bases, with 9 bases separating them. Germline-derived CDR1 and CDR2 are SGHVS and FNYEAQ. CDR3 amino acids: CASSLGAGAYEQYF. The CDR3 region has the DNA TGTGCCAGCAGCTTAGGGGCTGGTGCCTACGAGCAGTACTTC.

This clone was counted a few times. The J gene is TRBJ1-1, the V gene TRBV5-6; D gene ambiguous. Per germline, CDR1 SGHDT and CDR2 YYEEEE. V lost 6 bases to trimming and J lost 5 bases, with 23 bases between them. This CDR3 spans 16 amino acids. The DNA of the CDR3 is TGTGCCAGCACCCCGGGCCCTGTCATCTCCAGAACTGAAGCTTTCTTT. It yields the protein CASTPGPVISRTEAFF. Together with reference TRBV5-6 and TRBJ1-1, the CDR3 gives the full variable domain: DAGVTQSPTHLIKTRGQQVTLRCSPKSGHDTVSWYQQALGQGPQFIFQYYEEEERQRGNFPDRFSGHQFPNYSSELNVNALLLGDSALYLCASTPGPVISRTEAFFGQGTRLTVV.

The chain carries TRBV19 and TRBJ2-7; 12 nucleotides agree with TRBD2. The CDR3 is 16 residues long. V lost 5 bases and J lost 2; bases outside the gene matches: 7. Looked up from germline, CDR1 is LNHDA and CDR2 is SQIVND (reference sequence). The CDR3 DNA reads TGTGCCAGTAGTGTGACTAGCGGGAGTCGGACCTACGAGCAGTACTTC. Translating it yields CASSVTSGSRTYEQYF.

This chain connects TRBV5-6 to TRBJ1-2; D is unresolved. V lost 0 bases to trimming and J lost 0 bases, with 9 bases between them. Germline V gene data show CDR1 as SGHDT and CDR2 as YYEEEE. The CDR3 consists of 15 residues. CDR3 DNA: TGTGCCAGCAGCTTGGGCAGGATAACTAACTATGGCTACACCTTC. The encoded protein is CASSLGRITNYGYTF.

The chain links TRBV6-1 to TRBJ2-1; D not resolved. Trimming took 8 bases from V and 4 from J, leaving 18 bases between them. The CDR3 contains 15 residues. The V gene's germline CDR1 is MNHNS and CDR2 SASEGT. The CDR3 loop reads CASRPHLSTYNEQFF. The CDR3 DNA reads as TGTGCCAGCCGTCCCCACCTGAGTACTTACAATGAGCAGTTCTTC.

CDR3 bases: TGTGCCAGCGGGACGATGATTGGGACAGAAGCTTTCTTT. Its translation: CASGTMIGTEAFF. This chain connects TRBV2 to TRBJ1-1, with D perhaps TRBD1 (6 bases). V was clipped by 8 bases and J by 8 bases, with 18 bases between them. This CDR3 has 13 amino acids. Germline V CDR1 and CDR2: SNHLY, FYNNEI.

The J gene is TRBJ2-5, the V gene TRBV11-2; a possible D gene is TRBD1 (6 bases). The germline V gene encodes CDR1 SGHAT and CDR2 FQNNGV. The V end lost 6 bases, the J end lost 1 base, and 12 bases lay between the germline ends. The CDR3 totals 14 residues. The DNA of the CDR3 is TGTGCCAGCAGGAAACTACAGGGCCAAGAGACCCAGTACTTC. As protein: CASRKLQGQETQYF.

The chain combines TRBV11-2 with TRBJ2-7; D ambiguous. Germline assignment: CDR1 SGHAT and CDR2 FQNNGV. The germline V and J ends were trimmed by 5 bases and 0 bases, with 11 bases remaining between them. CDR3 size: 14 residues. CDR3 sequence reads: CASSPPQSSYEQYF. In DNA form, the CDR3 reads TGTGCCAGCAGCCCACCACAAAGCTCCTACGAGCAGTACTTC. Using reference TRBV11-2 and TRBJ2-7 for the parts outside the CDR3, the full variable domain is EAGVAQSPRYKIIEKRQSVAFWCNPISGHATLYWYQQILGQGPKLLIQFQNNGVVDDSQLPKDRFSAERLKGVDSTLKIQPAKLEDSAVYLCASSPPQSSYEQYFGPGTRLTVT.

This chain uses TRBV4-1 with TRBJ2-7; D is unresolved. CDR3 length: 15 amino acids. V lost 1 base and J 0 bases, leaving 10 bases between the germline ends. Germline CDR1 and CDR2: MGHRA and YSYEKL. CDR3 bases: TGCGCCAGCAGCCAAGGGGTTTGGGGCTCCTACGAGCAGTACTTC. Amino acids: CASSQGVWGSYEQYF.

This clone was counted only a few times. This chain links TRBV6-6 with TRBJ1-1; 9 bases line up with TRBD1. CDR1 is MNHNY and CDR2 is SVGAGI in the germline V gene (reference sequence). The V gene end was trimmed by 8 bases and the J gene end by 8 bases; junction bases not matched to a gene: 9. The CDR3 runs 13 residues. CDR3 sequence: CASDRGEGLEAFF. The CDR3 nucleotides are TGTGCCAGCGACAGGGGGGAGGGGTTGGAAGCTTTCTTT.

The chain's CDR3 is CASSLAQALGETQYF. Written as DNA, the CDR3 is TGCGCCAGCAGCTTGGCACAGGCCTTGGGAGAGACCCAGTACTTC. The chain employs TRBV5-1 and TRBJ2-5; the D gene is possibly TRBD1 (5 bases). CDR1 SGHRS and CDR2 YFSETQ come from the germline V gene. There are 15 residues in the CDR3. V lost 0 bases, J lost 4 bases, and 13 bases lay in between.